This TCR beta chain was obtained from a study of T cells in Graves' hyperthyroidism and ophthalmopathy. Study results and limitations: Median prediction lead before ophthalmopathy onset was 5 to 7.5 months with the model. Most clonotypes expanded in thyroid above 0.001 were likewise present in blood.

This clonotype was counted ten times or more. Its cognate antigen is unknown. The source material, RNA transcripts, was used to amplify TCR beta CDR3 regions. HTBI primers were the set used in a first-round RT-PCR of the TCR CDR3. TCRdb reprocessed the multiplex PCR reads with MiXCR, giving one entry per CDR3 protein. Here the sample spans 330,000 or so distinct CDR3 sequences, approximately 19% being singletons. V dropped 8 bases and J dropped 6 bases, with 20 bases sitting between them. This CDR3 spans 14 amino acids. Germline V gives CDR1 MDHEN, CDR2 SYDVKM. PBMCs stemmed from less than 13 ml fresh peripheral blood.

Sequencing was carried out using blood. This receptor was obtained from a man aged 50-59 years with Graves' ophthalmopathy. The genes are TRBV28 and TRBJ2-7; the D gene is possibly TRBD2 (6 bases). The CDR3 is CASSSRGTRGEQYF. CDR3 coding DNA: TGTGCCAGCTCCTCCCGGGGGACCCGTGGCGAGCAGTACTTC.